This entry lists 26 T cell receptor beta chains sequenced from one sample in a study of T cells in tumors after PD-1 blockade. Sequencing used immunoSEQ multiplex PCR; TCRdb keeps in-frame clones, though not all of them. The sample consists of approximately 47,000 clones, over 75% of them appearing once. The specimen comprised PBMCs, sampled before anti-PD-1 treatment. The receptors shown here come from a human donor with basal cell carcinoma.

This chain links TRBV7-8 with TRBJ2-5; no clear D gene. Germline loops: CDR1 SGHVS, CDR2 FQNEAQ. Trimming took off 4 bases at V and 3 bases at J, with 6 bases between the two ends. The CDR3 extends over 12 amino acids. Written as DNA, the CDR3 is TGTGCCAGCAGCTGGTCAAAAGAGACCCAGTACTTC. This translates into CASSWSKETQYF.

A few counts support this clone. The chain recombines TRBV5-4 with TRBJ1-1; a possible D gene is TRBD1 (6 bases). V was cut by 2 bases and J by 6 bases, with 11 bases left in between. CDR3 length: 13 amino acids. Germline V lookup: CDR1 SGHNT, CDR2 YYREEE (reference sequence). The CDR3 nucleotides are TGTGCCAGCAGCTTTCAGGGGTTGTCTGAAGCTTTCTTT. Encoded protein: CASSFQGLSEAFF.

The genes are TRBV4-2 and TRBJ2-1; weak D call: TRBD2 (6 bases). Germline lookup yields CDR1 LGHNA and CDR2 YNFKEQ. The CDR3 sequence is 17 residues long. V gave up 2 bases and J gave up 2 bases, with 16 bases separating them. In DNA form, the CDR3 reads TGTGCCAGCAGCCAAAACGGAGCGGCTAGCGCCTACAATGAGCAGTTCTTC. It codes for CASSQNGAASAYNEQFF.

In DNA, the CDR3 is TGTGCCAGCAGTCCCTGGGGGGAAGGTGAGACCCAGTACTTC. Translating gives CASSPWGEGETQYF. The V call is TRBV6-5, the J call TRBJ2-5; D is perhaps TRBD2 (6 bases). CDR1 is MNHEY and CDR2 is SVGAGI in the germline V gene. The V end was cut by 5 bases, the J end by 5 bases, with 15 bases between. The CDR3 spans 14 residues.

The V gene is TRBV12-5, the J gene TRBJ2-7; 7 bases match TRBD1. The CDR3 is made up of 12 amino acids. The germline V gene encodes CDR1 LGHNT and CDR2 FRNRAP. The V segment lost 6 bases and the J segment 5 bases; nucleotides outside the gene matches: 4. CDR3 loop: CASGLTGNEQYF. CDR3 coding DNA: TGTGCTAGTGGATTGACAGGGAACGAGCAGTACTTC.

CDR3 in amino acids: CASSVSGGYTDTQYF. The CDR3 DNA reads as TGTGCCAGCAGCGTAAGCGGGGGGTACACAGATACGCAGTATTTT. This chain uses TRBV7-6 with TRBJ2-3; 9 bases are shared with TRBD2. The junction had 5 bases not matched to a gene; V was cut back by 5 bases and J by 2 bases. Germline V gene sequence: CDR1 SGHVS, CDR2 FNYEAQ. CDR3 length equals 15 residues.

The chain employs TRBV5-4 and TRBJ1-1; 8 bases fit TRBD1. This CDR3 has 14 residues. Trimming at V came to 4 bases and at J to 4 bases, leaving 6 bases not matched to a gene. Germline CDR1 and CDR2: SGHNT and YYREEE (reference sequence). This CDR3 reads CASSPTGASTEAFF. CDR3 DNA: TGTGCCAGCAGCCCGACAGGGGCCAGCACTGAAGCTTTCTTT.

Only one count was recorded for this clone. This CDR3 is CASSSGGWNEQFF. The CDR3 region has the DNA TGTGCCAGCTCATCCGGTGGGTGGAATGAGCAGTTCTTC. The chain uses TRBV18 and TRBJ2-1; D remains ambiguous. The CDR3 length is 13 residues. The germline V and J ends were trimmed by 5 bases and 7 bases, with 12 bases remaining between them. Germline assignment: CDR1 KGHSH and CDR2 LQKENI.

The V and J genes are TRBV15 and TRBJ2-6; D is possibly TRBD2 (6 bases). The germline gives CDR1 LNHNV, CDR2 YYDKDF (reference sequence). The CDR3 has 17 amino acids. Between the trimmed V and J ends, which lost 0 bases and 1 base, there was a span of 10 bases. CDR3 sequence (DNA): TGTGCCACCAGCAGAGATGAGGAGGGTTCTGGGGCCAACGTCCTGACTTTC. It yields the protein CATSRDEEGSGANVLTF.

This chain joins TRBV7-8 and TRBJ2-2; perhaps TRBD1 as D (5 bases). Trimming stripped 5 bases from V and 4 bases from J, with 8 bases between. The V gene's germline CDR1 is SGHVS and CDR2 FQNEAQ. This CDR3 has 13 residues. As DNA, the CDR3 is TGTGCCAGCAGCCGCGACAGCACCGGGGAGCTGTTTTTT. Translating gives CASSRDSTGELFF. The full variable domain, with the rest looked up from reference TRBV7-8 and TRBJ2-2, is GAGVSQSPRYKVAKRGQDVALRCDPISGHVSLFWYQQALGQGPEFLTYFQNEAQLDKSGLPSDRFFAERPEGSVSTLKIQRTQQEDSAVYLCASSRDSTGELFFGEGSRLTVL.

The chain has TRBV5-1 and TRBJ1-2; D is ambiguous. Germline V gives CDR1 SGHRS, CDR2 YFSETQ. Trimming removed 0 bases from V and 0 bases from J, with 9 bases in between. The CDR3 has 15 amino acids. This CDR3 reads CASSLVADANYGYTF. The CDR3 coding sequence is TGCGCCAGCAGCTTGGTGGCGGATGCTAACTATGGCTACACCTTC.

This chain uses TRBV19 with TRBJ1-2, with TRBD1 identical over 7 bases. Trimming cost V 9 bases and J 5 bases; bases outside gene matches: 9. Germline CDR1 and CDR2: LNHDA and SQIVND (reference sequence). This CDR3 region has 13 residues. CDR3 region: CASHLRGLYGYTF. The CDR3 bases are TGTGCCAGCCACCTAAGGGGGCTGTATGGCTACACCTTC.

The J gene is TRBJ1-1, the V gene TRBV3-1 (or the pseudogene TRBV3-2); D is ambiguous. Per the germline V gene, CDR1 is LGHDT and CDR2 is YNNKEL (reference sequence). The CDR3 has 15 residues. V shed 1 base and J shed 4 bases, with 13 bases lying between them. CDR3 sequence: CASSQVTGFSTEAFF. The CDR3 nucleotides read TGTGCCAGCAGCCAAGTCACCGGGTTTAGCACTGAAGCTTTCTTT.

The chain carries TRBV30 and TRBJ1-1; D may be TRBD1 (5 bases). V was shortened by 0 bases and J by 1 base, with 9 bases between the two germline ends. This CDR3 spans 14 amino acids. The germline V gene has CDR1 GTSNPN and CDR2 SVGIG (reference sequence). Here the CDR3 DNA reads TGTGCCTGGAGTGTACGAGGGACGAACACTGAAGCTTTCTTT. It encodes CAWSVRGTNTEAFF.

The chain uses TRBV5-1 and TRBJ2-7, with 10 bases matching TRBD2. With 0 bases clipped from V and 4 bases from J, the junction kept 4 bases outside the gene matches. The CDR3 is 15 amino acids. Germline assignment: CDR1 SGHRS and CDR2 YFSETQ. In nucleotides, the CDR3 is TGCGCCAGCAGCTTGGATACTAGCGGGGAGTACGAGCAGTACTTC. This codes for CASSLDTSGEYEQYF.

This clone turned up a few times. The genes are TRBV5-1 and TRBJ1-5; 9 bases match TRBD1. The V gene end was trimmed by 4 bases and the J gene end by 4 bases; junction bases not matched to a gene: 3. Germline loops: CDR1 SGHRS, CDR2 YFSETQ. The CDR3 loop spans 14 amino acids. CDR3 sequence: CASSVGQGNQPQHF. The CDR3, as DNA: TGCGCCAGCAGCGTGGGACAGGGTAATCAGCCCCAGCATTTT.

This clone has only a few counts. The V gene is TRBV10-1, the J gene TRBJ1-2; the D is unclear. The CDR3 has 12 residues. With 3 bases removed from V and 4 bases from J, the gap between germline ends came to 6 bases. Germline lookup yields CDR1 WNHNN and CDR2 SYGVQD (reference sequence). The CDR3 loop is CASSEGPYGYTF. The CDR3 nucleotides are TGCGCCAGCAGTGAAGGGCCCTATGGCTACACCTTC.

The rearrangement uses TRBV6-5 and TRBJ1-5; D gene uncertain. V lost 8 bases, J lost 0 bases, and 11 bases lay in between. Germline lookup yields CDR1 MNHEY and CDR2 SVGAGI. This CDR3 is 14 amino acids long. The CDR3 region has the DNA TGTGCCAGCCGGCTGGGCGGTAGCAATCAGCCCCAGCATTTT. The encoded protein is CASRLGGSNQPQHF.

This chain joins TRBV10-3 and TRBJ2-5; D possibly matches TRBD1 or TRBD2 (5 bases each). Trimming removed 4 bases at V and 2 bases at J, with 17 bases between. The germline V gene has CDR1 ENHRY and CDR2 SYGVKD. CDR3 size: 16 residues. The CDR3: CAISGGGGVLQETQYF. Written as DNA, the CDR3 is TGTGCCATCAGTGGTGGTGGGGGTGTACTACAAGAGACCCAGTACTTC.

The rearrangement joins TRBV15 to TRBJ1-5; D gene ambiguous. Germline loops: CDR1 LNHNV, CDR2 YYDKDF (reference sequence). The CDR3 length is 14 residues. The germline V and J ends were trimmed by 3 bases and 7 bases, with 13 bases remaining between them. The CDR3 DNA reads TGTGCCACCAGCAGCGACCGCGTCGGCCAGCCCCAGCATTTT. Translated, it gives CATSSDRVGQPQHF.

V is TRBV6-2 or TRBV6-3 and J is TRBJ2-7; no reliable D call. V shed 4 bases and J shed 2 bases, with 9 bases lying between them. There are 13 residues in the CDR3. Germline V gives CDR1 MNHEY, CDR2 SVGEGT. CDR3 in amino acids: CASSFGQPYEQYF. The CDR3 region has the DNA TGTGCCAGCAGTTTCGGGCAACCCTACGAGCAGTACTTC.

The J gene is TRBJ1-5, the V gene TRBV19; TRBD1 aligns across 7 bases. V dropped 7 bases and J dropped 6; count of bases not matched to a gene: 9. CDR3 length: 14 amino acids. CDR1 is LNHDA, CDR2 SQIVND, per germline (reference sequence). The CDR3 loop reads CASTVGQPGQPQHF. In nucleotides, the CDR3 is TGTGCCAGTACTGTGGGACAGCCCGGTCAGCCCCAGCATTTT.

The chain combines TRBV10-3 with TRBJ1-1; a weak D match, TRBD1 (6 bases). V was clipped by 7 bases and J by 1 base, with 10 bases between them. From germline, CDR1 is ENHRY and CDR2 SYGVKD. This CDR3 contains 13 residues. The CDR3 loop is CAITRQENTEAFF. The DNA of the CDR3 is TGTGCCATCACTCGACAGGAGAACACTGAAGCTTTCTTT.

The chain couples TRBV10-3 to TRBJ1-2; 8 positions match TRBD1. Germline V gives CDR1 ENHRY, CDR2 SYGVKD. This CDR3 region has 13 residues. V was pared by 6 bases and J by 3 bases, with 3 bases of the junction left unmatched. The DNA of the CDR3 is TGTGCCATCAGGGACAGGGAGGACTATGGCTACACCTTC. Amino acids: CAIRDREDYGYTF.

The chain uses TRBV28 and TRBJ2-5; 11 nucleotides align to TRBD2. Germline CDR1 and CDR2: MDHEN and SYDVKM. V was clipped by 7 bases and J by 6 bases; unmatched bases: 7. CDR3 size: 14 residues. The CDR3 loop reads CASNTSGGRKTQYF. The CDR3, as DNA: TGTGCCAGCAACACTAGCGGGGGTAGAAAGACCCAGTACTTC. Full variable domain (rest looked up from reference TRBV28 and TRBJ2-5): DVKVTQSSRYLVKRTGEKVFLECVQDMDHENMFWYRQDPGLGLRLIYFSYDVKMKEKGDIPEGYSVSREKKERFSLILESASTNQTSMYLCASNTSGGRKTQYFGPGTRLLVL.

The chain joins TRBV18 to TRBJ2-7, with D possibly being TRBD1 (5 bases). V lost 4 bases, J lost 2 bases, and 12 bases lay in between. The CDR3 loop spans 14 amino acids. The germline V gene encodes CDR1 KGHSH and CDR2 LQKENI. The CDR3 loop reads CASSRGLTTYEQYF. CDR3 DNA: TGTGCCAGCTCACGGGGCCTTACAACCTACGAGCAGTACTTC.